Each of the 5 T cell receptor beta chains below was sequenced from the same sample in a study of blood T cell repertoires in COVID-19. This table comes from immunoSEQ multiplex PCR, and its TCRdb copy is limited to in-frame clones, with some not included. Altogether approximately 260,000 clones are present, over 80% being singletons, with the ten largest covering less than 2.5%. Sample: PBMCs or T cells enriched from blood (not recorded which). The receptor set was obtained from a woman aged 18 to 35 who had recovered from COVID-19.

The V and J genes are TRBV9 and TRBJ1-3; 7 nucleotides align to TRBD1. With V trimmed by 4 bases and J by 10 bases, 11 bases remained unmatched. Germline V gene data show CDR1 as SGDLS and CDR2 as YYNGEE. The CDR3 is 14 amino acids. The CDR3 loop is CASSPRTGSTTIYF. DNA of the CDR3: TGTGCCAGCAGCCCCCGGACAGGTTCGACGACCATATATTTT.

The rearrangement joins TRBV7-9 to TRBJ2-1, with 7 bases lining up with TRBD2. Unmatched junction bases numbered 11, after V lost 3 bases and J lost 6 bases. Germline CDR1 is SEHNR and CDR2 is FQNEAQ (reference sequence). CDR3 size: 16 residues. This CDR3 is CASSFLGTKGTNEQFF. CDR3 DNA: TGTGCCAGCAGCTTCCTCGGGACTAAGGGTACCAATGAGCAGTTCTTC.

This clone was seen a few times. The CDR3, as DNA: TGCGCCAGCAGGGTCCTCAGGGGGCACACTGAAGCTTTCTTT. Amino acid sequence: CASRVLRGHTEAFF. The J gene is TRBJ1-1, the V gene TRBV10-2, with 8 nucleotides matching TRBD1. There are 14 residues in the CDR3. Germline V gene data show CDR1 as WSHSY and CDR2 as SAAADI. J was trimmed by 3 bases and V by 6 bases; bases with no gene match: 6.

V gene TRBV9 combines with J gene TRBJ2-3; D gene ambiguous. From germline, CDR1 is SGDLS and CDR2 YYNGEE. Trimming took 3 bases from V and 4 from J, leaving 6 bases between them. The CDR3 has 12 residues. CDR3 nucleotides: TGTGCCAGCAGCGCTAACCCAGATACGCAGTATTTT. Amino acid sequence: CASSANPDTQYF.

The rearrangement links TRBV20-1 to TRBJ1-3; D unresolved. CDR3 length: 11 residues. V lost 6 bases to trimming and J lost 4 bases, with 7 bases between them. The germline CDR1 and CDR2 sequences are DFQATT and SNEGSKA (reference sequence). The CDR3 loop reads CSALTGNTIYF. CDR3 nucleotides: TGCAGTGCACTCACGGGAAACACCATATATTTT.